The 21 T cell receptor beta chains presented below share a single source sample, sequenced in a study of cytomegalovirus exposure and HLA in healthy donors. It was with 60 Vbeta and 13 Jbeta primers that the PCR ran. This table comes from immunoSEQ multiplex PCR, and its TCRdb copy is limited to in-frame clones, with some not included. The table for this sample gives 70,000 or so clones. Sequencing used PBMCs. These receptors were collected from a man aged 35-49 years in good health and CMV-seronegative.

The chain couples TRBV9 to TRBJ1-6, with D perhaps matching TRBD1 (5 bases). The CDR3 sequence is 15 residues long. V lost 7 bases, J lost 8 bases, and 19 bases lay in between. Germline V gene lookup returns CDR1 SGDLS and CDR2 YYNGEE. The CDR3 region is CASSKSLGGDSPLHF. The CDR3 coding sequence is TGTGCCAGCTCGAAGAGCCTGGGGGGGGATTCACCCCTCCACTTT.

This chain joins TRBV7-9 and TRBJ1-2; D is perhaps TRBD1 (6 bases). V was clipped by 5 bases and J by 7 bases, with 26 bases between them. The CDR3 extends over 17 amino acids. CDR1 and CDR2 from the germline V gene are SEHNR and FQNEAQ (reference sequence). CDR3 coding DNA: TGTGCCAGCAGCGAATACCCTCGACAGGCCCCCAGGGGTGGCTACACCTTC. It is translated as CASSEYPRQAPRGGYTF.

Here the CDR3 reads CASSTQANEKLFF. DNA for the CDR3: TGTGCCAGTAGTACCCAAGCCAATGAAAAACTGTTTTTT. The chain recombines TRBV19 with TRBJ1-4; D gene uncertain. The CDR3 spans 13 residues. The V gene's germline CDR1 is LNHDA and CDR2 SQIVND (reference sequence). V dropped 4 bases and J dropped 5 bases, with 8 bases sitting between them.

This chain connects TRBV10-3 to TRBJ1-4; D is possibly TRBD1 (6 bases). Between the trimmed V and J ends, which lost 7 bases and 5 bases, there was a span of 11 bases. The CDR3 covers 13 residues. The germline gives CDR1 ENHRY, CDR2 SYGVKD. CDR3 sequence: CAITSGTNEKLFF. The CDR3 DNA is TGTGCCATCACCTCCGGGACAAATGAAAAACTGTTTTTT.

The V gene is TRBV30, the J gene TRBJ2-6; D remains ambiguous. There are 15 residues in the CDR3. The germline V and J ends were trimmed by 4 bases and 0 bases, with 10 bases remaining between them. From germline, CDR1 is GTSNPN and CDR2 SVGIG (reference sequence). CDR3 sequence reads: CAWNRRVSGANVLTF. The CDR3 bases are TGTGCCTGGAATCGTAGAGTCTCTGGGGCCAACGTCCTGACTTTC.

The gene calls are TRBV28 and TRBJ1-5; TRBD1 aligns across 7 bases. Germline V gene sequence: CDR1 MDHEN, CDR2 SYDVKM. Unmatched junction bases numbered 11, after V lost 6 bases and J lost 3 bases. This CDR3 comprises 16 residues. CDR3 residues: CASSPGGRGNNQPQHF. The CDR3 nucleotides read TGTGCCAGCAGCCCAGGGGGGAGAGGGAACAATCAGCCCCAGCATTTT.

The chain employs TRBV7-2 and TRBJ1-1, with 10 bases matching TRBD1. The CDR3 is made up of 14 amino acids. V was pared by 5 bases and J by 5 bases, with 5 bases of the junction left unmatched. Germline loops: CDR1 SGHTA, CDR2 FQGNSA. CDR3 nucleotide sequence: TGTGCCAGCAGCCCCCGGACAGGGGGGACTGAAGCTTTCTTT. Translating gives CASSPRTGGTEAFF.

The chain has TRBV5-1 and TRBJ2-3, with TRBD2 matching over 11 bases. The CDR3 sequence is 13 residues long. Trimming cost V 6 bases and J 6 bases; bases outside gene matches: 3. CDR1 is SGHRS, CDR2 YFSETQ, per germline. This CDR3 is CASTLAGGDTQYF. CDR3 sequence (DNA): TGCGCCAGCACCCTAGCGGGGGGTGATACGCAGTATTTT.

V usage is TRBV2 and J usage is TRBJ2-2, with D hard to call. Germline V gene sequence: CDR1 SNHLY, CDR2 FYNNEI. V lost 3 bases, J lost 4 bases, and 12 bases lay in between. The CDR3 sequence is 15 residues long. Here the CDR3 reads CASSESPFGTGELFF. In DNA form, the CDR3 reads TGTGCCAGCAGTGAGTCCCCTTTCGGCACCGGGGAGCTGTTTTTT.

V is TRBV6-5 and J is TRBJ2-5, with 11 positions matching TRBD1. Losses at the gene ends were 0 bases for V and 3 bases for J; bases not matched to a gene: 3. Germline V CDR1 and CDR2: MNHEY, SVGAGI. CDR3 length: 16 amino acids. In nucleotides, the CDR3 is TGTGCCAGCAGTTACTCGATGGGACAGGGGGAAGAGACCCAGTACTTC. Its protein product is CASSYSMGQGEETQYF.

V usage is TRBV6-1 and J usage is TRBJ2-3, with 7 bases aligning to TRBD2. The CDR3 covers 15 residues. The germline V gene encodes CDR1 MNHNS and CDR2 SASEGT. Trimming took 2 bases from V and 5 from J; bases not matched to a gene: 7. The CDR3 protein is CASSELGGGRDTQYF. The DNA for the CDR3 is TGTGCCAGCAGTGAACTTGGGGGGGGGAGAGATACGCAGTATTTT.

This sequence joins TRBV10-3 and TRBJ1-6; D possibly corresponds to TRBD1 (5 bases). CDR3 size: 15 residues. The germline V and J ends were trimmed by 6 bases and 7 bases, with 16 bases remaining between them. Germline V gene lookup returns CDR1 ENHRY and CDR2 SYGVKD. CDR3 protein: CAISSSGNRNSPLHF. CDR3 sequence (DNA): TGTGCCATCAGCTCCAGTGGTAACAGGAATTCACCCCTCCACTTT.

The gene calls are TRBV11-2 and TRBJ1-2; unclear D gene. CDR3 size: 14 residues. Germline CDR1 SGHAT, CDR2 FQNNGV. Between the trimmed V and J ends, which lost 1 base and 0 bases, there was a span of 6 bases. In DNA, the CDR3 is TGTGCCAGCAGCTTAGGCCGGGCTAACTATGGCTACACCTTC. Its translation: CASSLGRANYGYTF. The variable domain in full, with the rest retrieved from reference TRBV11-2 and TRBJ1-2, is EAGVAQSPRYKIIEKRQSVAFWCNPISGHATLYWYQQILGQGPKLLIQFQNNGVVDDSQLPKDRFSAERLKGVDSTLKIQPAKLEDSAVYLCASSLGRANYGYTFGSGTRLTVV.

The V gene is TRBV27, the J gene TRBJ2-7; 8 bases fit TRBD1. V shed 6 bases and J 3 bases; nucleotides not matched to a gene: 7. The CDR3 spans 14 residues. Germline values: CDR1 MNHEY, CDR2 SMNVEV (reference sequence). The CDR3 DNA reads TGTGCCAGCAGACGACAGGGGCGACTCTACGAGCAGTACTTC. Translated, it gives CASRRQGRLYEQYF.

The gene calls are TRBV19 and TRBJ1-5, with D perhaps TRBD1 (6 bases). From germline, CDR1 is LNHDA and CDR2 SQIVND (reference sequence). Trimming cost V 7 bases and J 4 bases, with 20 bases left between them. There are 16 residues in the CDR3. The CDR3 here is CASKASGRGGNQPQHF. In nucleotides, the CDR3 is TGTGCCAGTAAGGCTAGTGGCAGGGGTGGAAATCAGCCCCAGCATTTT.

The V and J genes are TRBV4-2 and TRBJ2-2; 9 bases agree with TRBD1. Trimming at V came to 3 bases and at J to 5 bases, leaving 19 bases not matched to a gene. Germline CDR1 and CDR2: LGHNA and YNFKEQ. The CDR3 spans 20 residues. CDR3 DNA: TGTGCCAGCAGCCATCATGGAGGGGGTTCCGGGACAGGGCGAACCGGGGAGCTGTTTTTT. It translates to CASSHHGGGSGTGRTGELFF.

The CDR3 here is CASSGHGEQFF. CDR3 nucleotide sequence: TGTGCCAGCAGTGGGCATGGTGAGCAGTTCTTC. This chain connects TRBV25-1 to TRBJ2-1, with D unresolved. Per the germline V gene, CDR1 is MGHDK and CDR2 is SYGVNS. V was pared by 4 bases and J by 9 bases, with 7 bases between. The CDR3 loop spans 11 amino acids.

The chain recombines TRBV4-1 with TRBJ2-2; D may be TRBD2 (6 bases). The CDR3 is 15 residues long. Trimming shortened V by 4 bases and J by 7 bases, and 16 bases separated the two germline ends. Per germline, CDR1 MGHRA and CDR2 YSYEKL. CDR3 coding DNA: TGCGCCAGCAGCCTAATGCATGGGACTTACGGGGAGCTGTTTTTT. Translation gives CASSLMHGTYGELFF.

J is TRBJ2-1 and V is TRBV9, with D perhaps TRBD2 (6 bases). Trimming pared 4 bases from V and 4 bases from J, leaving 15 bases between. Germline values: CDR1 SGDLS, CDR2 YYNGEE. The CDR3 totals 15 residues. Written as DNA, the CDR3 is TGTGCCAGCAGCCCGAACGGGGACTCTTACAATGAGCAGTTCTTC. Its protein is CASSPNGDSYNEQFF.

The V call is TRBV29-1, the J call TRBJ2-5; unclear D gene. V gave up 7 bases and J gave up 2 bases, with 14 bases separating them. CDR3 size: 13 residues. The germline V gene has CDR1 SQVTM and CDR2 ANQGSEA. The CDR3 reads CSARRDIQETQYF. DNA for the CDR3: TGCAGCGCACGCCGCGATATACAAGAGACCCAGTACTTC.

This chain joins TRBV19 and TRBJ2-1, with D perhaps TRBD2 (5 bases). In germline, CDR1 is LNHDA, CDR2 SQIVND (reference sequence). CDR3 length: 14 residues. V was shortened by 6 bases and J by 4 bases, with 13 bases between the two germline ends. The CDR3 is CASRQREMYNEQFF. CDR3 DNA: TGTGCCAGTAGGCAAAGGGAGATGTACAATGAGCAGTTCTTC. Variable domain in full (rest from reference TRBV19 and TRBJ2-1): DGGITQSPKYLFRKEGQNVTLSCEQNLNHDAMYWYRQDPGQGLRLIYYSQIVNDFQKGDIAEGYSVSREKKESFPLTVTSAQKNPTAFYLCASRQREMYNEQFFGPGTRLTVL.